This record covers a single T cell receptor beta chain. The data derive from a study of T cell changes during pregnancy in multiple sclerosis. The V gene lost 4 bases and the J gene lost 3 bases, with 18 bases spanning the gap. The CDR3 contains 16 residues. Germline V gives CDR1 SGHNT, CDR2 YYREEE (reference sequence). TCRdb keeps only in-frame clones here, not all; method: immunoSEQ multiplex PCR. Altogether roughly 69,000 clones are present, roughly 90% being singletons, with the ten largest covering around 0.3%. The sample in question was CD4+ T cells from peripheral blood mononuclear cells, obtained in the third trimester of pregnancy. The rearrangement joins TRBV5-4 to TRBJ2-3; possibly TRBD2 for D (7 bases). The source of this sequence is a female donor in good health, enrolled as a control in a pregnancy study. The CDR3 DNA sequence: TGTGCCAGCAGCCCCAATGGGGGGGGGCCGACAGATACGCAGTATTTT. Protein: CASSPNGGGPTDTQYF.